Listed below are T cell receptor beta chains from one sample, sequenced in a study of T cell responses to AZD1222 COVID-19 vaccine. Sequencing was performed with immunoSEQ multiplex PCR; in TCRdb, only in-frame clones are kept and a portion is missing. This table has around 140,000 clones, roughly nine tenths appearing once. Sample: peripheral blood, taken on day 0 of AZD1222 vaccination. Receptors were obtained from an adult in good health. Both conserved end residues are part of each CDR3. A D gene is named only where the DNA matches it firmly. The size entry is marked missing in some rows and otherwise reads once, few, many or a size class.

d_gene | j_gene | v_gene | abundance | CDR3nt | CDR3aa
TRBD1 | TRBJ2-1 | TRBV11-1 | - | TGTGCCAGCAGCCTGGCCGGGACAGGGGGCGCTTATTGGCAGTTCTTC | CASSLAGTGGAYWQFF
- | TRBJ1-1 | TRBV6-6 | few | TGTGCCAGCAGACCTCAGGAGAACACTGAAGCTTTCTTT | CASRPQENTEAFF
- | TRBJ1-2 | TRBV27 | - | TGTGCCAGCAGTTTACGAGGGGGGGACTATGGCTACACCTTC | CASSLRGGDYGYTF
TRBD2 | TRBJ2-1 | TRBV18 | once | TGTGCCAGCTCACCACGATTTGTGGGACTAGCGGGACTTCTCCCAGGAAATGAGCAGTTCTTC | CASSPRFVGLAGLLPGNEQFF
- | TRBJ2-4 | TRBV7-9 | - | TGTGCCAGCAGCTTAGCCCAAGGCGGGCCAAAAAACATTCAGTACTTC | CASSLAQGGPKNIQYF
TRBD1 | TRBJ2-6 | TRBV19 | - | TGTGCCAGTAGTCCCGAGGGGGCCTCGGGGGCCAACGTCCTGACTTTC | CASSPEGASGANVLTF
- | TRBJ2-1 | TRBV25-1 | - | TGTGCCAGCAGTGACACCACGGGCAGTGGGATTCGTGGTGAGCAGTTCTTC | CASSDTTGSGIRGEQFF
- | TRBJ1-5 | TRBV19 | many | TGTGCCAGTAGTAAGACCATCGACCAGCCCCAGCATTTT | CASSKTIDQPQHF
- | TRBJ2-2 | TRBV9 | - | TGTGCCAGCAGCGTAGGACCTTCCCCCGGGGAGCTGTTTTTT | CASSVGPSPGELFF
TRBD2 | TRBJ2-1 | TRBV24-1 | - | TGTGCCACCAGTCCCAAGGGTCAGGGACTAGCGGGAGGGAAGCAGTTCTTC | CATSPKGQGLAGGKQFF
- | TRBJ2-3 | TRBV7-2 | - | TGTGCCAGCAGCTTAACTGTGAACAGGGAGTCAGATACGCAGTATTTT | CASSLTVNRESDTQYF
- | TRBJ1-5 | TRBV28 | - | TGTGCCAGCAGTTTGCCCCCCGACCCTAGCAATCAGCCCCAGCATTTT | CASSLPPDPSNQPQHF
TRBD2 | TRBJ2-2 | TRBV6-2/TRBV6-3 | few | TGTGCCAGCAGTTACCTAGCGGGGACCGGGGAGCTGTTTTTT | CASSYLAGTGELFF
- | TRBJ1-2 | TRBV4-3 | - | TGCGCCAGCAGCCAAGATGGCGGCCTATCGTACTATGGCTACACCTTC | CASSQDGGLSYYGYTF
TRBD2 | TRBJ2-7 | TRBV14 | - | TGTGCCAGCAGCCTTAAGACTAGCGGGGCCACCTACGAGCAGTACTTC | CASSLKTSGATYEQYF
TRBD1 | TRBJ2-7 | TRBV10-3 | - | TGTGCCATCAGTTCCACAGGGACAGGGACAAAGAAAACCTACGAGCAGTACTTC | CAISSTGTGTKKTYEQYF
- | TRBJ1-5 | TRBV30 | - | TGTGCCTGGAGTGGGCAGGGCGGTCAGCCCCAGCATTTT | CAWSGQGGQPQHF
- | TRBJ1-1 | TRBV19 | - | TGTGCCAGTAGAACAGGTGACACTGAAGCTTTCTTT | CASRTGDTEAFF
TRBD1 | TRBJ1-6 | TRBV5-1 | - | TGCGCCAGCAGCCCGGACAGGGGGCCACCCCTCCACTTT | CASSPDRGPPLHF
TRBD1 | TRBJ2-3 | TRBV7-2 | - | TGTGCCAGCAGCATGGACAGGGGATCCGCAGATACGCAGTATTTT | CASSMDRGSADTQYF
- | TRBJ1-5 | TRBV18 | - | TGTGCCAGCTCACCACCCTCGGGGGGCTATAGCAATCAGCCCCAGCATTTT | CASSPPSGGYSNQPQHF
- | TRBJ1-2 | TRBV6-5 | - | TGTGCCAGCAGTCCCCATTCGGGGTTTAACTATGGCTACACCTTC | CASSPHSGFNYGYTF